This T cell receptor (beta chain) was observed in a study of T-cell memory formation after mild COVID-19. Study-wide results and caveats: Clones shrinking between day 15 and 85 showed a balanced CD4/CD8 split, and those that grew later tilted toward CD4+. Proof of SARS-CoV-2 specificity was absent for the second-wave clones that crested on day 37.

TCRdb re-derived calls from the 5' RACE reads in MiXCR, one entry per CDR3 protein. The sample carries around 300,000 distinct CDR3 sequences, 10% to 15% recorded once. This clonotype was found many times. Its target is not known. The CDR3 contains 13 residues. The germline gives CDR1 MNHEY, CDR2 SVGEGT. The V end lost 6 bases, the J end lost 0 bases, and 8 bases lay between the germline ends. The origin of this receptor is a man in his late teens or twenties who had mild COVID-19 (a few samples of this study predate the infection). Cell type and time point are not known. The source material was PBMCs or a T cell subset sorted from them (not recorded which). The V call is TRBV6-2 or TRBV6-3, the J call TRBJ1-1; D is unresolved. The CDR3 DNA reads as TGTGCCAGCAGCCCACCCTTGAACACTGAAGCTTTCTTT. Translated: CASSPPLNTEAFF.